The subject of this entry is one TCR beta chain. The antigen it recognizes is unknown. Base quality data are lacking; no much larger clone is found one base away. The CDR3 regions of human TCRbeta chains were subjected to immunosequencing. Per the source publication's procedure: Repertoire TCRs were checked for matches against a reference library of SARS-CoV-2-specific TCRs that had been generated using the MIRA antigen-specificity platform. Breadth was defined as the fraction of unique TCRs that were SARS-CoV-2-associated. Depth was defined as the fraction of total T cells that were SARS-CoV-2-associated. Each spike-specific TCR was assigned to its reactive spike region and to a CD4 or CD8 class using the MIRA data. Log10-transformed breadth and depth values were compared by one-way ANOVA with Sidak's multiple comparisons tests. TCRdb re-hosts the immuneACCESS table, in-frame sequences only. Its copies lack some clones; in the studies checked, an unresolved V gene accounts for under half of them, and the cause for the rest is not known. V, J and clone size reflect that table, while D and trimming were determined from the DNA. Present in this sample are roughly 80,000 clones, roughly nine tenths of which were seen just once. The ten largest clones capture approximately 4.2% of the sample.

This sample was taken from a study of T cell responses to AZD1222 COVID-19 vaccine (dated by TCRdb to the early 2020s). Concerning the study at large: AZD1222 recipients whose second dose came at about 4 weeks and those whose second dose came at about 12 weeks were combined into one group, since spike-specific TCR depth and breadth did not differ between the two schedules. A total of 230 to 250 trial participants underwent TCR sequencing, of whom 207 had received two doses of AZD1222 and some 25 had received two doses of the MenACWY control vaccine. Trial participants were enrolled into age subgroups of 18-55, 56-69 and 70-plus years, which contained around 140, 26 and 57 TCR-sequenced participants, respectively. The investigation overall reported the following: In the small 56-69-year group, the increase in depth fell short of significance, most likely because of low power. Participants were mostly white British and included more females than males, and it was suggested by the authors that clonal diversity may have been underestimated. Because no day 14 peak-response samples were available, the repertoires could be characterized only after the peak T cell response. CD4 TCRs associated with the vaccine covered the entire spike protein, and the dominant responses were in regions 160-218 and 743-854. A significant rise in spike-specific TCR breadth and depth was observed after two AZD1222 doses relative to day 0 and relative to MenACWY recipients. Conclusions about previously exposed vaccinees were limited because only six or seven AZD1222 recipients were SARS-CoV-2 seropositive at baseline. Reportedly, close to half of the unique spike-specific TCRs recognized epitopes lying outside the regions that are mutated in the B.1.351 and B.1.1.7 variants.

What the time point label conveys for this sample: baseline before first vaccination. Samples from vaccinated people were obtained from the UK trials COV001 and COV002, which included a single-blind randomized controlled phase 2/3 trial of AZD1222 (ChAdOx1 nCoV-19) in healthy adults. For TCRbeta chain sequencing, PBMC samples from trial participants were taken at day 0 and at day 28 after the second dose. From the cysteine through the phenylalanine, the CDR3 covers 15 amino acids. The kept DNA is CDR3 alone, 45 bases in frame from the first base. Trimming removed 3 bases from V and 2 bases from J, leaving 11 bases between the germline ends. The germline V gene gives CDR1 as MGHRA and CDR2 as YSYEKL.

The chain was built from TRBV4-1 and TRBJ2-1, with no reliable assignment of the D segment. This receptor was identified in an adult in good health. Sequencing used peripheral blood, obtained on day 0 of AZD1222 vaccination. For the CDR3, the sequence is CASSQGLIPYNEQFF. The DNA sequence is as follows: TGCGCCAGCAGCCAGGGCTTGATCCCCTACAATGAGCAGTTCTTC.